The 4 T cell receptor beta chains in this list originate from one sample, sequenced in a study of cytomegalovirus exposure and HLA in healthy donors. Primers for the PCR totalled 60 Vbeta and 13 Jbeta. Generated by immunoSEQ multiplex PCR, the TCRdb table keeps only in-frame clones and is missing some. The sample gives approximately 160,000 clones, over 65% of which show up once; approximately 1.5% is in the top ten. The source material was PBMCs. The receptor set was obtained from a woman younger than 45 in good health and CMV-seropositive.

The chain recombines TRBV6-1 with TRBJ2-3; 12 nucleotides align to TRBD2. Germline V gene sequence: CDR1 MNHNS, CDR2 SASEGT. CDR3 length equals 16 residues. J lost 3 bases, V lost 4 bases, and 5 bases had no gene match. This CDR3 reads CASSAPLAGGTDTQYF. The CDR3 nucleotides read TGTGCCAGCAGTGCCCCGCTAGCGGGAGGGACAGATACGCAGTATTTT.

In DNA, the CDR3 is TGTGCCAGCAGCCCCCGCTACAATGAGCAGTTCTTC. It is translated as CASSPRYNEQFF. This sequence joins TRBV9 and TRBJ2-1; D not certain. Germline CDR1 is SGDLS and CDR2 is YYNGEE. This CDR3 comprises 12 residues. Deletions cut 4 bases from V and 3 bases from J, with 5 bases between.

The genes are TRBV27 and TRBJ1-5; D gene ambiguous. This CDR3 spans 15 amino acids. Germline-derived CDR1 and CDR2 are MNHEY and SMNVEV (reference sequence). Deletions cut 2 bases from V and 1 base from J, with 9 bases between. CDR3 nucleotides: TGTGCCAGCAGTTTAATAGAATTGAGCAATCAGCCCCAGCATTTT. Translation gives CASSLIELSNQPQHF.

The chain uses TRBV5-4 and TRBJ2-3, with 7 positions matching TRBD2. The V and J ends lost 0 bases and 2 bases, in that order; junction bases with no gene match: 3. Per germline, CDR1 SGHNT and CDR2 YYREEE (reference sequence). The CDR3 has 15 residues. The CDR3 here is CASSLDGLVTDTQYF. The CDR3 region has the DNA TGTGCCAGCAGCTTGGATGGACTAGTCACAGATACGCAGTATTTT.